This TCR beta chain was captured by sequencing in a study of long-term antiretroviral therapy in people with HIV. Assay version v3.0 of immunoSEQ was used, and it was run at survey level. The table came from immunoSEQ multiplex PCR; TCRdb's copy has only in-frame clones and leaves some out. The sample yields some 35,000 clones, roughly 74% seen once. Germline CDR1 is LGHNA and CDR2 is YSLEER. The V gene lost 3 bases and the J gene lost 3 bases, with 14 bases spanning the gap. The CDR3 totals 15 residues. This sequence was found in a man in his fifties with HIV. Specimen: unsorted PBMCs, collected 3 years after starting antiretroviral therapy. The chain has TRBV4-3 and TRBJ1-2, with TRBD1 as a possible D gene (5 bases). The CDR3 coding sequence is TGCGCCAGCAGCCAGGGGGTATCGGGTTACTATGGCTACACCTTC. Translation gives CASSQGVSGYYGYTF.